The T cell receptor (beta chain) under discussion was sequenced for a study of T cells expressing NK-cell markers. In generating TCR beta cDNA, 5'RACE template switching with UMIs was used. TCRdb re-called the 5' RACE reads, yielding one record per CDR3 amino acid sequence without DNA. The sample includes 350,000 to 400,000 distinct CDR3 sequences. The CDR3 spans 14 residues. CDR1 is KGHSH and CDR2 is LQKENI in the germline V gene. Sample: blood T cells: a sorted CD56 or NKG2C T cell subset, CD4+ or CD8+ T cells, or bulk PBMC T cells (not recorded which). The chain couples TRBV18 to TRBJ1-1. This clonotype was obtained from a woman aged 45 to 65 in good health. The CDR3 spells CASSPGIMNTEAFF.